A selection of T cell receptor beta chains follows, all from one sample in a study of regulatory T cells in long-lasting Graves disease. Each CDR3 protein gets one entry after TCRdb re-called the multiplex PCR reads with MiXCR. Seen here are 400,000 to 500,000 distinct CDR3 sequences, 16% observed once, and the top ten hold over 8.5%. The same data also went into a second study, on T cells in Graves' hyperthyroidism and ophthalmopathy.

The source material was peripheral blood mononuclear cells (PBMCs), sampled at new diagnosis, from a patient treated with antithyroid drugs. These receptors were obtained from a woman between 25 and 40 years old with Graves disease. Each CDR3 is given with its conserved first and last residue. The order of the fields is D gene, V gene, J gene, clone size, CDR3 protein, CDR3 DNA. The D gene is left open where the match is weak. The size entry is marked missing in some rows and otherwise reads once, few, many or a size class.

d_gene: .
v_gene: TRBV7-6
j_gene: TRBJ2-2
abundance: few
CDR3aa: CASSLRTRDATGELFF
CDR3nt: TGTGCCAGCAGCTTAAGGACAAGGGATGCCACCGGGGAGCTGTTTTTT

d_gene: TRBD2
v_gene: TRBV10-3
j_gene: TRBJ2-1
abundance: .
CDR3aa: CAIKPASGRATYNEQFF
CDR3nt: TGTGCCATCAAACCAGCTAGCGGGAGGGCGACCTACAATGAGCAGTTCTTC

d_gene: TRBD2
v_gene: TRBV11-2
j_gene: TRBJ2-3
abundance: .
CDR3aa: CASSSGGRGTDTQYF
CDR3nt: TGTGCCAGCAGCTCTGGCGGGAGGGGCACAGATACGCAGTATTTT

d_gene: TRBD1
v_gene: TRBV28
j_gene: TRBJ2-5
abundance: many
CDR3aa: CASSTGGAETQYF
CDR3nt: TGTGCCAGCAGCACAGGGGGCGCAGAGACCCAGTACTTC

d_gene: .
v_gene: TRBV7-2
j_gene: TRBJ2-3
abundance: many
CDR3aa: CASSLDYTSTDTQYF
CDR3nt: TGTGCCAGCAGCTTAGACTATACTAGCACAGATACGCAGTATTTT

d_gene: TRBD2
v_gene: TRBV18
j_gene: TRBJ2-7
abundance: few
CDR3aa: CASSPLAGADGEQYF
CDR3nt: TGTGCCAGCTCGCCACTAGCGGGAGCCGACGGCGAGCAGTACTTC

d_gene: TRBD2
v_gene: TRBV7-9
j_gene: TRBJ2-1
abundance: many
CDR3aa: CASTPGLAGEYNEQFF
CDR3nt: TGTGCCAGCACCCCGGGACTAGCGGGAGAATATAATGAGCAGTTCTTC

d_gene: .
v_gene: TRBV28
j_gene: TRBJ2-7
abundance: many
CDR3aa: CASSLILARIYEQYF
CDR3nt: TGTGCCAGCAGTTTAATCCTAGCGAGAATATACGAGCAGTACTTC

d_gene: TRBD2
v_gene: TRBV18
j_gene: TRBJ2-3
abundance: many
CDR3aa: CASSLTTSGDTDTQYF
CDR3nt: TGTGCCAGCTCACTCACGACTAGCGGGGACACAGATACGCAGTATTTT

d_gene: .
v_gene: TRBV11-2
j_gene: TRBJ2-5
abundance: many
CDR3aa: CASSLSVGMETQYF
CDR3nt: TGTGCCAGCAGCCTTTCCGTTGGGATGGAGACCCAGTACTTC

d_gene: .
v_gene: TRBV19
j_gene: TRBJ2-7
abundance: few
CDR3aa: CASSIAKDSPYEQYF
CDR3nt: TGTGCCAGTAGTATAGCTAAGGACTCACCCTACGAGCAGTACTTC

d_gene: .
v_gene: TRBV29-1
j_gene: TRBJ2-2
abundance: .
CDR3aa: CSVRSGRAWELFF
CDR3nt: TGCAGCGTCCGATCGGGTAGGGCATGGGAGCTGTTTTTT

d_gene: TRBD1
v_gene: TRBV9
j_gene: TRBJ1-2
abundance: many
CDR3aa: CASSETSLTGYGYTF
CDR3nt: TGTGCCAGCAGCGAAACTTCCCTGACAGGGTATGGCTACACCTTC

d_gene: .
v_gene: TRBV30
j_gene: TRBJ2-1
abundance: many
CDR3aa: CAWRPSGRNEQFF
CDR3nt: TGTGCCTGGAGGCCTAGTGGGCGCAATGAGCAGTTCTTC

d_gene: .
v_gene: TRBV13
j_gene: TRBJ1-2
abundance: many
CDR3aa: CASSPLNYGYTF
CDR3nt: TGTGCCAGCAGCCCCTTAAACTATGGCTACACCTTC

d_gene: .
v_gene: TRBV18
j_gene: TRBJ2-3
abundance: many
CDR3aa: CASSPSISTSTDTQYF
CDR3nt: TGTGCCAGCTCACCATCAATAAGTACTAGCACAGATACGCAGTATTTT

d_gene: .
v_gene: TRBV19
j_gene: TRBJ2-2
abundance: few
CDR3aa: CASPSGERTPGFLDGELFF
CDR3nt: TGTGCCTCCCCATCGGGTGAACGAACACCGGGGTTTTTGGACGGGGAGCTGTTTTTT

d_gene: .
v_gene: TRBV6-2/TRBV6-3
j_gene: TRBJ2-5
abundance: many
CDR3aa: CASSYSIRETQYF
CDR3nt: TGTGCCAGCAGTTACTCGATCCGGGAGACCCAGTACTTC

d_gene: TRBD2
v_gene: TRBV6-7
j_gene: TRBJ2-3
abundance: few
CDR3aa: CASSYYPVPGLAGANTDTQYF
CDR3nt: TGTGCCAGCAGTTACTACCCTGTCCCGGGACTAGCGGGAGCTAACACAGATACGCAGTATTTT

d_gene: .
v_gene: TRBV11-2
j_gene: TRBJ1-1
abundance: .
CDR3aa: CASSLGGATGAFF
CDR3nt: TGTGCCAGCAGCTTAGGTGGGGCCACTGGAGCTTTCTTT

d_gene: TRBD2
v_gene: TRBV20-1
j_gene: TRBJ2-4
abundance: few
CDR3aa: CSARGETSGIAKNIQYF
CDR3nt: TGCAGTGCTAGAGGGGAGACTAGCGGTATAGCCAAAAACATTCAGTACTTC

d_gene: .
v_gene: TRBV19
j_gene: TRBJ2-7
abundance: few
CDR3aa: CASTPTGAFEQYF
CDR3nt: TGTGCCAGTACCCCGACGGGGGCCTTCGAGCAGTACTTC

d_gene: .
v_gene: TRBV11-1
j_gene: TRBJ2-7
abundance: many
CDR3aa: CASSLVQAYEQYF
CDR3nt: TGTGCCAGCAGCTTAGTGCAAGCCTACGAGCAGTACTTC

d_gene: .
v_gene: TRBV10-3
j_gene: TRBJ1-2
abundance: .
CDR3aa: CAISESIGGRDYGYTF
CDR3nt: TGTGCCATCAGTGAGTCGATAGGCGGCCGAGACTATGGCTACACCTTC

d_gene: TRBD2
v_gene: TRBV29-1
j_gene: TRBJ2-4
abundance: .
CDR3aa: CSIRLAGRPNIQYF
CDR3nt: TGCAGCATTCGACTAGCAGGGCGACCAAACATTCAGTACTTC

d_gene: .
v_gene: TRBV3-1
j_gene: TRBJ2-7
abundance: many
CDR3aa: CASSQSHEQYF
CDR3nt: TGTGCCAGCAGCCAGAGCCACGAGCAGTACTTC

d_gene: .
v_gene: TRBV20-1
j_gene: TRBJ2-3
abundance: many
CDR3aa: CSALAPLLSTDTQYF
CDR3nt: TGCAGTGCCCTTGCCCCTCTCTTAAGCACAGATACGCAGTATTTT

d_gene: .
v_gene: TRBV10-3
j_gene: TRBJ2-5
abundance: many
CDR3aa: CAISDRGVQETQYF
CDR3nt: TGTGCCATCAGTGATCGGGGTGTTCAAGAGACCCAGTACTTC

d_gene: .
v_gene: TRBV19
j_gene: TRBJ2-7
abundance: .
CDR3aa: CASSRELGDEQYF
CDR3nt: TGTGCCAGTAGTAGAGAGTTGGGGGACGAGCAGTACTTC

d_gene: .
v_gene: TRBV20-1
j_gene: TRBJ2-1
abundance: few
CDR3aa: CSARVPTGNEQFF
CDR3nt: TGCAGTGCTAGAGTCCCCACTGGCAATGAGCAGTTCTTC

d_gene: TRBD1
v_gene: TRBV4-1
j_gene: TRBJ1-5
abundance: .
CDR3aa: CASSLQGFSNQPQHF
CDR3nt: TGCGCCAGCAGCTTACAGGGGTTTAGCAATCAGCCCCAGCATTTT

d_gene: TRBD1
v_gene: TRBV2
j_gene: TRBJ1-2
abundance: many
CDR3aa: CASSRDRGGGYTF
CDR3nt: TGTGCCAGCAGTCGAGACAGGGGGGGCGGCTACACCTTC

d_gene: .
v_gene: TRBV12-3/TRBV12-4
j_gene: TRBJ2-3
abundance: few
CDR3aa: CASSPPTSIENTQYF
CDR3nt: TGTGCCAGCAGTCCCCCGACTAGTATTGAAAATACGCAGTATTTT

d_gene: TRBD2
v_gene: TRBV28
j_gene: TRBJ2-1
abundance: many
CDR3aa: CASKELAQTYNEQFF
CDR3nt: TGTGCCAGCAAGGAACTAGCGCAAACCTACAATGAGCAGTTCTTC

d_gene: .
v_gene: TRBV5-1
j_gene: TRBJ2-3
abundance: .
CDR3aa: CASSLEVLNTQYF
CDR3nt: TGCGCCAGCAGCTTGGAGGTTCTCAATACGCAGTATTTT

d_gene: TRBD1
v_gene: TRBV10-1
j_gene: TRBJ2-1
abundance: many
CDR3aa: CASSAGTGERRSYNEQFF
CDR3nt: TGCGCCAGCAGTGCCGGGACAGGGGAGCGAAGGTCCTACAATGAGCAGTTCTTC

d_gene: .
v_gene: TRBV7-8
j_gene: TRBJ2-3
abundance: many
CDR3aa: CASSLYGGTDTQYF
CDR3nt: TGTGCCAGCAGCTTATATGGGGGCACAGATACGCAGTATTTT

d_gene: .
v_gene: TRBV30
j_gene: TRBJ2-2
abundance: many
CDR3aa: CAWSLRTGELFF
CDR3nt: TGTGCCTGGAGTCTACGCACCGGGGAGCTGTTTTTT

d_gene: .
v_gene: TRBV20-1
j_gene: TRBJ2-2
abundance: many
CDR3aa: CSARDLGAAGELFF
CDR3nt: TGCAGTGCTAGAGATCTGGGTGCTGCCGGGGAGCTGTTTTTT

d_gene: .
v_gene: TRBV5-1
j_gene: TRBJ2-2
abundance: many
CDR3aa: CASSGPGADGELFF
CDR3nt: TGCGCCAGCAGCGGCCCGGGAGCGGACGGGGAGCTGTTTTTT

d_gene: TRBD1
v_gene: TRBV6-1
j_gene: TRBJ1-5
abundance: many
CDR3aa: CASRTGGPNQPQHF
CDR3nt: TGTGCCAGCCGGACAGGGGGTCCCAATCAGCCCCAGCATTTT

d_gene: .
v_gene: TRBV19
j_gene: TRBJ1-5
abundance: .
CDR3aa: CASSIWFRDNQPQHF
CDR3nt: TGTGCCAGTAGTATTTGGTTCAGGGATAATCAGCCCCAGCATTTT

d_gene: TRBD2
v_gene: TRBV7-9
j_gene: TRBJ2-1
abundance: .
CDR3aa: CASGPGLAKSYNEQFF
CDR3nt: TGCGCCAGCGGGCCGGGACTAGCGAAATCCTACAATGAGCAGTTCTTC

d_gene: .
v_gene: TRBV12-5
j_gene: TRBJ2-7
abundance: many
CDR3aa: CASGPSSYEQYF
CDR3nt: TGTGCTAGTGGTCCGAGCTCCTACGAGCAGTACTTC

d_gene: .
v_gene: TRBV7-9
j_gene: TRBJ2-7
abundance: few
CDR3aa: CASRSEGEQYF
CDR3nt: TGTGCCAGCAGATCCGAAGGAGAGCAGTACTTC

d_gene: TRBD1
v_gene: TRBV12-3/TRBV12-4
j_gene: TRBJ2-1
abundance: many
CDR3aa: CASIRQGASYNEQFF
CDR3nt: TGTGCCAGCATAAGACAGGGGGCTTCCTACAATGAGCAGTTCTTC

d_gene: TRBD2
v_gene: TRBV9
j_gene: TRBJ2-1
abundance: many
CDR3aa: CASSVEAGGPGNEQFF
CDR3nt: TGTGCCAGCAGCGTAGAGGCGGGAGGGCCGGGAAATGAGCAGTTCTTC

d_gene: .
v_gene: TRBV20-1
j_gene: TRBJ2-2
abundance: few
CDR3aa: CSATGSVTAGELFF
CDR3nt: TGCAGTGCTACCGGGTCGGTTACGGCCGGGGAGCTGTTTTTT

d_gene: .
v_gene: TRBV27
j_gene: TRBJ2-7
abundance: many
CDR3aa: CASRNPGLSSYEQYF
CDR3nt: TGTGCCAGCCGCAACCCCGGACTATCCTCCTACGAGCAGTACTTC

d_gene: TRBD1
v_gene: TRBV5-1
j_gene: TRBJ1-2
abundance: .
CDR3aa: CASSLRQGSGRGYTF
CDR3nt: TGCGCCAGCAGTCTCAGACAGGGGAGTGGAAGGGGCTACACCTTC

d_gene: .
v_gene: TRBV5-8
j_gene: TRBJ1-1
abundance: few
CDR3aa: CASSLRTALETFF
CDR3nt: TGTGCCAGCAGCTTGAGGACAGCCCTGGAAACTTTCTTT

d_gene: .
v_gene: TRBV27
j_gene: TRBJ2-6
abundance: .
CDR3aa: CASSEFFSSYRSSGANVLTF
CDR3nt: TGTGCCAGCAGCGAATTCTTTAGTTCATACAGGAGCTCTGGGGCCAACGTCCTGACTTTC

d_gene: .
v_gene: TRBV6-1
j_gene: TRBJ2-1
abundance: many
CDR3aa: CASSPGGGQVYNEQFF
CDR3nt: TGTGCCAGCAGCCCGGGCGGGGGACAGGTATACAATGAGCAGTTCTTC

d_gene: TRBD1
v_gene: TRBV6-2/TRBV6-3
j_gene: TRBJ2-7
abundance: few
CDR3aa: CASSYNRDSAYEQYF
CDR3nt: TGTGCCAGCAGTTACAACCGGGACAGCGCCTACGAGCAGTACTTC

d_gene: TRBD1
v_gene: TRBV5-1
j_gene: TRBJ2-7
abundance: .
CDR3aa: CASSLVHRGPYEQYF
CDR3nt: TGCGCCAGCAGCTTGGTGCACAGGGGTCCCTACGAGCAGTACTTC